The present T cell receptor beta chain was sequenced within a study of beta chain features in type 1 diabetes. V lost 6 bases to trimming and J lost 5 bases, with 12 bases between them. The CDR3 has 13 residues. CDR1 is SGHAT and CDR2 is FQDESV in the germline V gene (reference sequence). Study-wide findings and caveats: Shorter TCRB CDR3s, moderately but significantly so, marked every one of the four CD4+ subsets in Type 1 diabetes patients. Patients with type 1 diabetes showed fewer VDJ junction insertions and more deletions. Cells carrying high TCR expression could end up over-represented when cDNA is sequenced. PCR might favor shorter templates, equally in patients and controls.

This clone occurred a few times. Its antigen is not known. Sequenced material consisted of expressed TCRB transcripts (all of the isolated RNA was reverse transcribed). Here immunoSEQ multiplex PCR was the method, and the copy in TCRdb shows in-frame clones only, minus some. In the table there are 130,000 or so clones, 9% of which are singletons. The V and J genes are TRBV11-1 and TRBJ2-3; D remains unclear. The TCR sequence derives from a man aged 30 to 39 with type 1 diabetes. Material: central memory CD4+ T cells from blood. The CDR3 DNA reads TGTGCCAGCAGTTCCCCCCCGTTAGATACGCAGTATTTT. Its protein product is CASSSPPLDTQYF.